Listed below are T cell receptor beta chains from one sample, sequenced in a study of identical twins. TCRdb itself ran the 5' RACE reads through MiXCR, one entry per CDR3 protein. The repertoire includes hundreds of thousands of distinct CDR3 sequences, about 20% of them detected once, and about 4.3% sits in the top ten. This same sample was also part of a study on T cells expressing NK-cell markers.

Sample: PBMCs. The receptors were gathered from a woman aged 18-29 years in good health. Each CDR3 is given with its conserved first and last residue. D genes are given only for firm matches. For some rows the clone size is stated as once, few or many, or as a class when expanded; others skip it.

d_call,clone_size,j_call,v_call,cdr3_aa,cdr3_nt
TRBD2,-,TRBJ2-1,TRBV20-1,CSARGGTSGSRWSYNEQFF,TGCAGTGCTAGAGGGGGGACTAGCGGGAGTCGTTGGTCCTACAATGAGCAGTTCTTC
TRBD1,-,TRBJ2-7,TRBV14,CASSQPLGQGPSYEQYF,TGTGCCAGCAGCCAACCCCTCGGACAGGGTCCTTCCTACGAGCAGTACTTC
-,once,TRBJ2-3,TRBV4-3,CASSQEGRRTDTQYF,TGCGCCAGCAGCCAAGAGGGGAGGAGGACAGATACGCAGTATTTT
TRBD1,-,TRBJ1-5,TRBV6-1,CASSPTGANQPQHF,TGTGCCAGCAGTCCAACAGGGGCCAATCAGCCCCAGCATTTT
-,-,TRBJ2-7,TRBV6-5,CASSYGASAFEQYF,TGTGCCAGCAGTTACGGGGCTAGTGCCTTCGAGCAGTACTTC
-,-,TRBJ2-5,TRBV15,CATSRAPGRAETQYF,TGTGCCACCAGCAGAGCTCCGGGACGGGCTGAGACCCAGTACTTC
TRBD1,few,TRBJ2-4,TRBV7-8,CASSLGDSGLAKNIQYF,TGTGCCAGCAGCCTGGGGGACAGTGGCCTAGCCAAAAACATTCAGTACTTC
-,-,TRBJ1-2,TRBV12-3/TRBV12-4,CASTVTADYGYTF,TGTGCCAGCACCGTGACGGCTGACTATGGCTACACCTTC
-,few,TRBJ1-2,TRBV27,CATRSYGYTF,TGTGCCACCCGAAGCTATGGCTACACCTTC
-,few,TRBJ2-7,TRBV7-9,CASSLIAGQGAYEQYF,TGTGCCAGCAGCTTAATAGCGGGGCAGGGGGCCTACGAGCAGTACTTC
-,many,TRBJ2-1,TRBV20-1,CSARRWGGGYNEQFF,TGCAGTGCTAGACGCTGGGGTGGCGGGTACAATGAGCAGTTCTTC
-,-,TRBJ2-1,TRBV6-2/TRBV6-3,CASSPTVGPLNEQFF,TGTGCCAGCAGTCCCACCGTGGGCCCCCTAAATGAGCAGTTCTTC
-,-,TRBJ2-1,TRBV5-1,CASSLAGGGNSHEQFF,TGCGCCAGCAGCTTGGCCGGGGGAGGCAATTCCCATGAGCAGTTCTTC
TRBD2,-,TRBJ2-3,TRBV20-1,CSAQSRAGGTDTQYF,TGCAGTGCCCAATCCCGGGCGGGGGGCACAGATACGCAGTATTTT
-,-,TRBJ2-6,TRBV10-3,CAISGTVAGANVLTF,TGTGCCATCAGTGGGACAGTGGCTGGGGCCAACGTCCTGACTTTC
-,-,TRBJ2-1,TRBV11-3,CASSWGAGGPFNEQFF,TGTGCCAGCAGCTGGGGGGCAGGGGGACCCTTCAATGAGCAGTTCTTC
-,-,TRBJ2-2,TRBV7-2,CASSLVDANTGELFF,TGTGCCAGCAGCTTAGTAGACGCGAACACCGGGGAGCTGTTTTTT
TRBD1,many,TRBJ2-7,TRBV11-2,CASRLGQGAYEQYF,TGTGCCAGCCGCTTGGGACAGGGGGCCTACGAGCAGTACTTC
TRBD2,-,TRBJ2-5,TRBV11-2,CASALAARETQYF,TGTGCCAGCGCCCTAGCGGCCCGAGAGACCCAGTACTTC
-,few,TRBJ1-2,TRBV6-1,CASRATLGGRYTF,TGTGCCAGCAGGGCCACCCTAGGGGGACGCTACACCTTC
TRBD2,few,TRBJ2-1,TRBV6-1,CASTRGAGGPSEQFF,TGTGCCAGCACCAGGGGGGCGGGAGGGCCAAGTGAGCAGTTCTTC
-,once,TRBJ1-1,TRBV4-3,CASSQDRRSGKLF,TGCGCCAGCAGCCAAGATCGGCGGTCCGGCAAGCTCTTT
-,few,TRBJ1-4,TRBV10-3,CAISESQGGEKLFF,TGTGCCATCAGTGAATCCCAGGGTGGTGAAAAACTGTTTTTT
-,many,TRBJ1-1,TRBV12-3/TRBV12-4,CASSSGYRGTNTEAFF,TGTGCCAGCAGTTCGGGCTACCGGGGGACGAACACTGAAGCTTTCTTT
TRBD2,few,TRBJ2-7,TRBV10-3,CAISGRAGTSEGHEQYF,TGTGCCATCAGTGGCAGGGCGGGGACTAGCGAAGGCCACGAGCAGTACTTC
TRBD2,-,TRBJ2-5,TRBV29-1,CSVVSGGPRETQYF,TGCAGCGTTGTATCGGGAGGGCCTCGGGAGACCCAGTACTTC
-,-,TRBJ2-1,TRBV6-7,CASLLWRWESPYNEQFF,TGTGCCAGCCTCTTATGGAGGTGGGAGTCCCCCTACAATGAGCAGTTCTTC
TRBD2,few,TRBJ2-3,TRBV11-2,CASSAFPTSGRGPRTQYF,TGTGCCAGCAGCGCATTTCCGACTAGCGGGAGGGGACCCCGTACGCAGTATTTT
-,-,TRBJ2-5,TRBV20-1,CSARGFAGQETQYF,TGCAGTGCTAGAGGATTTGCGGGGCAAGAGACCCAGTACTTC
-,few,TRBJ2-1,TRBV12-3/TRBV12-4,CASSLPSQRNEQFF,TGTGCCAGCAGTTTACCAAGCCAACGGAATGAGCAGTTCTTC
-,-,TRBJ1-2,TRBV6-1,CASSDGGYYGYTF,TGTGCCAGCAGCGACGGGGGATACTATGGCTACACCTTC